A selection of T cell receptor beta chains follows, all from one sample in a study of blood T cell repertoires in COVID-19. The repertoire was sequenced with immunoSEQ multiplex PCR; TCRdb's copy has only in-frame clones and lacks some. Of around 120,000 clones in the sample, around 80% were seen once. Sequencing was performed on peripheral blood. These receptors all come from a man in his 70s with acute or convalescent COVID-19. The CDR3 runs from the conserved cysteine through the conserved F or W. The D gene is left open where the match is weak. Clone size is stated in some rows and not others, as once, few, many or a class when expanded.

J	size	V	D	CDR3	DNA
TRBJ2-3	-	TRBV12-5	TRBD2	CASGLGWTLLAGATDTQYF	TGTGCTAGTGGTTTGGGGTGGACCCTTTTAGCGGGGGCCACAGATACGCAGTATTTT
TRBJ2-7	-	TRBV11-2	TRBD2	CASSPRTSGESYEQYF	TGTGCCAGCAGCCCCCGGACTAGCGGGGAATCGTACGAGCAGTACTTC
TRBJ2-1	few	TRBV24-1	-	CATSGGIPTGQFF	TGTGCCACCAGTGGTGGCATCCCGACGGGGCAGTTCTTC
TRBJ1-2	-	TRBV7-2	-	CASSLTGHGYTF	TGTGCCAGCAGCTTAACAGGGCATGGCTACACCTTC
TRBJ2-7	few	TRBV11-2	TRBD1	CASSLNGQGLYEQYF	TGTGCCAGCAGCCTAAACGGACAGGGGCTCTACGAGCAGTACTTC
TRBJ2-1	-	TRBV19	TRBD2	CASTGQGRASGKRNEQFF	TGTGCCAGTACGGGGCAGGGGAGGGCTAGCGGGAAGCGAAATGAGCAGTTCTTC
TRBJ2-2	-	TRBV18	TRBD1	CASSPRPDRDPTGELFF	TGTGCCAGCTCACCACGCCCCGACAGGGATCCCACCGGGGAGCTGTTTTTT
TRBJ2-7	-	TRBV5-1	TRBD2	CASSRTSGVRMEQYF	TGCGCCAGCAGCCGAACTAGCGGAGTACGTATGGAGCAGTACTTC
TRBJ2-7	-	TRBV14	TRBD2	CASSQSGGPFSEQYF	TGTGCCAGCAGCCAATCGGGAGGACCGTTCTCCGAGCAGTACTTC
TRBJ1-2	-	TRBV6-5	-	CASSYTSNGYYGYTF	TGTGCCAGCAGTTACACCTCGAACGGGTACTATGGCTACACCTTC
TRBJ2-7	-	TRBV30	-	CAWSRGAHEQYF	TGTGCCTGGAGTCGGGGGGCGCACGAGCAGTACTTC
TRBJ2-3	-	TRBV27	TRBD2	CASSLSLAGNTDTQYF	TGTGCCAGCAGTTTATCGCTAGCGGGGAACACAGATACGCAGTATTTT
TRBJ2-3	-	TRBV30	TRBD2	CAWSPPGRADTQYF	TGTGCCTGGAGCCCCCCGGGGAGGGCCGATACGCAGTATTTT
TRBJ2-3	-	TRBV25-1	-	CASRTRGADTQYF	TGTGCCAGCAGAACTCGGGGAGCAGATACGCAGTATTTT
TRBJ2-3	few	TRBV2	TRBD1	CASSAAIPGQGTDTQYF	TGTGCCAGCAGTGCAGCCATCCCGGGACAGGGCACAGATACGCAGTATTTT
TRBJ2-7	-	TRBV5-8	-	CASSTGHSYEQYF	TGTGCCAGCAGCACGGGACACTCCTACGAGCAGTACTTC
TRBJ1-4	-	TRBV14	-	CASSQNYEKLFF	TGTGCCAGCAGCCAAAACTATGAAAAACTGTTTTTT
TRBJ2-7	-	TRBV5-6	-	CASSSNGWSLGEQYF	TGTGCCAGCAGCTCAAATGGGTGGAGTTTAGGCGAGCAGTACTTC
TRBJ2-3	-	TRBV30	TRBD1	CAWHPGTVHTDTQYF	TGTGCCTGGCACCCCGGGACAGTTCATACAGATACGCAGTATTTT
TRBJ1-2	-	TRBV7-2	-	CASRNRDNYGYTF	TGTGCCAGCAGGAACAGGGACAACTATGGCTACACCTTC
TRBJ1-6	-	TRBV9	-	CASSVQGNSPLHF	TGTGCCAGCAGCGTACAGGGAAATTCACCCCTCCACTTT
TRBJ2-3	-	TRBV7-3	TRBD1	CASSSSGTEGDTQYF	TGTGCCAGCAGCTCCTCCGGGACAGAGGGAGATACGCAGTATTTT
TRBJ1-6	-	TRBV9	TRBD1	CASSVGTGTHNSPLHF	TGTGCCAGCAGCGTAGGGACAGGGACCCATAATTCACCCCTCCACTTT
TRBJ1-5	-	TRBV6-4	TRBD1	CASSDPGQLNNQPQHF	TGTGCCAGCAGTGACCCGGGACAGCTCAACAATCAGCCCCAGCATTTT
TRBJ2-7	once	TRBV19	-	CASSIGREQYF	TGTGCCAGTAGTATAGGGAGAGAGCAGTACTTC
TRBJ1-4	-	TRBV28	-	CASRTNMEKLFF	TGTGCCAGCAGGACTAACATGGAAAAACTGTTTTTT
TRBJ2-7	-	TRBV5-1	TRBD1	CASSLDIGDRVYEQYF	TGCGCCAGCAGCTTGGATATTGGGGACAGGGTCTACGAGCAGTACTTC
TRBJ1-5	-	TRBV10-3	TRBD1	CAISESTGDQPQHF	TGTGCCATCAGTGAGTCTACAGGGGATCAGCCCCAGCATTTT
TRBJ2-1	-	TRBV12-3/TRBV12-4	-	CASSSTPLNEQFF	TGTGCCAGCAGTTCGACTCCTCTCAATGAGCAGTTCTTC
TRBJ1-5	-	TRBV2	-	CASSEVGGDNQPQHF	TGTGCCAGCAGTGAAGTGGGGGGGGACAATCAGCCCCAGCATTTT
TRBJ1-2	-	TRBV5-4	-	CASSLPLGGYDYGYTF	TGTGCCAGCAGCTTGCCCCTGGGGGGGTACGATTATGGCTACACCTTC
TRBJ2-7	-	TRBV4-2	TRBD2	CASSQDTSLAGVGYEQYF	TGTGCCAGCAGCCAAGACACCTCCCTAGCGGGAGTGGGATACGAGCAGTACTTC
TRBJ2-2	-	TRBV20-1	TRBD2	CSASPRASGRPSDTGELFF	TGCAGTGCTAGTCCTAGGGCTAGCGGGAGGCCGAGCGACACCGGGGAGCTGTTTTTT
TRBJ1-1	-	TRBV7-3	TRBD1	CASSLTQGGTEAFF	TGTGCCAGCAGCTTAACCCAGGGGGGAACTGAAGCTTTCTTT
TRBJ1-2	few	TRBV2	TRBD1	CASTLSGTVIYGYTF	TGTGCCAGCACGCTATCCGGGACAGTTATCTATGGCTACACCTTC
TRBJ2-1	-	TRBV7-3	TRBD2	CASSPGSSGSGQFF	TGTGCCAGCAGCCCAGGGTCTAGCGGGAGCGGGCAGTTCTTC
TRBJ2-2	-	TRBV7-2	TRBD1	CASSFGTGDDMGELFF	TGTGCCAGCAGCTTTGGGACAGGGGACGACATGGGGGAGCTGTTTTTT
TRBJ2-3	-	TRBV19	-	CASSPLQGNTDTQYF	TGTGCCAGTAGTCCATTACAGGGTAACACAGATACGCAGTATTTT
TRBJ2-7	-	TRBV5-1	-	CASTMGQGYNEQYF	TGCGCCAGCACCATGGGTCAGGGTTACAACGAGCAGTACTTC
TRBJ2-7	-	TRBV10-3	TRBD2	CAISPGLAVDEQYF	TGTGCCATCAGTCCTGGACTAGCGGTCGACGAGCAGTACTTC
TRBJ1-6	-	TRBV10-3	TRBD1	CAISEDREDNSPLHF	TGTGCCATCAGTGAGGACAGGGAGGACAATTCACCCCTCCACTTT
TRBJ1-4	-	TRBV7-2	TRBD1	CASRGQNEKLFF	TGTGCCAGCAGGGGACAGAATGAAAAACTGTTTTTT
TRBJ2-2	-	TRBV27	-	CASSGPVTGELFF	TGTGCCAGCAGCGGTCCTGTCACCGGGGAGCTGTTTTTT
TRBJ1-5	few	TRBV27	TRBD1	CASSLADRAGQPQHF	TGTGCCAGCAGTTTAGCGGACAGGGCAGGTCAGCCCCAGCATTTT
TRBJ1-4	few	TRBV9	-	CASSRQATNEKLFF	TGTGCCAGCAGCCGACAGGCAACTAATGAAAAACTGTTTTTT
TRBJ2-1	-	TRBV28	TRBD2	CASSSPGRFYNEQFF	TGTGCCAGCAGTTCCCCCGGGAGGTTCTACAATGAGCAGTTCTTC
TRBJ1-3	-	TRBV7-3	-	CASSLNPGNTIYF	TGTGCCAGCAGCTTAAATCCGGGAAACACCATATATTTT
TRBJ2-7	-	TRBV7-9	-	CASSLERTYEQYF	TGTGCCAGCAGCTTAGAGCGAACCTACGAGCAGTACTTC
TRBJ2-2	-	TRBV5-1	-	CASSKSGANTGELFF	TGCGCCAGCAGCAAATCCGGGGCGAACACCGGGGAGCTGTTTTTT
TRBJ2-3	-	TRBV2	-	CASAGDTQYF	TGTGCCAGCGCCGGAGATACGCAGTATTTT
TRBJ2-2	few	TRBV7-2	-	CASSERWTGELFF	TGTGCCAGCAGCGAGAGGTGGACCGGGGAGCTGTTTTTT
TRBJ2-1	once	TRBV5-1	-	CASSPGVDNEQFF	TGCGCCAGCAGCCCAGGGGTCGACAATGAGCAGTTCTTC
TRBJ1-2	-	TRBV5-1	-	CASSLAGGDDGYTF	TGCGCCAGCAGCTTGGCCGGAGGGGATGATGGCTACACCTTC
TRBJ2-1	-	TRBV19	-	CASSPSGHNEQFF	TGTGCCAGTAGCCCATCCGGACATAATGAGCAGTTCTTC
TRBJ1-6	-	TRBV4-2	TRBD1	CASSQSGTGALDSPLHF	TGTGCCAGCAGCCAGTCCGGGACAGGGGCGCTAGATTCACCCCTCCACTTT